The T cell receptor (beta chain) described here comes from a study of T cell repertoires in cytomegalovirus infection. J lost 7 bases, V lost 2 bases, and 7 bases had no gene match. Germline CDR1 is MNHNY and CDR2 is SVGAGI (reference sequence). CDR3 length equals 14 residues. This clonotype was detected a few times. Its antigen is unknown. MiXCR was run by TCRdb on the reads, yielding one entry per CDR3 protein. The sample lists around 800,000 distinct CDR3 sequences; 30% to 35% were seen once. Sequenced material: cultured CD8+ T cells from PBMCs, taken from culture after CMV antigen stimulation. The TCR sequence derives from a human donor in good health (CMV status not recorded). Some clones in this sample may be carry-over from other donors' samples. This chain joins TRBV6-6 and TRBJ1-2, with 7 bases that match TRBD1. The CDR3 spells CASSYLDRDIGYTF. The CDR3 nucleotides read TGTGCCAGCAGTTACCTCGACAGGGACATTGGCTACACCTTC.